This TCR beta chain stems from a study of T cells after yellow fever vaccination. Study at large: Fractions of limited cellularity were prepared by means of SMART-Seq v4 Ultra Low Input.

This clonotype has a count of ten or more. Germline lookup yields CDR1 MNHNS and CDR2 SASEGT. The CDR3 is made up of 15 amino acids. Trimming took off 6 bases at V and 7 bases at J, with 18 bases between the two ends. They built TCR cDNA with 5'RACE template switching, a step that put in a universal primer site and UMIs. MiXCR, applied by TCRdb to the 5' RACE reads, yields one record per CDR3 protein. The data hold about 350,000 distinct CDR3 sequences, with more than 9% observed a single time. The specimen was PBMCs, collected on the day of the first yellow fever vaccination. The receptor was isolated from a man younger than 35 who received the YFV17D yellow fever vaccine. The chain has TRBV6-1 and TRBJ2-2; D perhaps matches TRBD1 (5 bases). CDR3 protein: CASRPKGQSVGELFF. CDR3 in DNA: TGTGCCAGCAGACCCAAGGGGCAGTCCGTCGGGGAGCTGTTTTTT.